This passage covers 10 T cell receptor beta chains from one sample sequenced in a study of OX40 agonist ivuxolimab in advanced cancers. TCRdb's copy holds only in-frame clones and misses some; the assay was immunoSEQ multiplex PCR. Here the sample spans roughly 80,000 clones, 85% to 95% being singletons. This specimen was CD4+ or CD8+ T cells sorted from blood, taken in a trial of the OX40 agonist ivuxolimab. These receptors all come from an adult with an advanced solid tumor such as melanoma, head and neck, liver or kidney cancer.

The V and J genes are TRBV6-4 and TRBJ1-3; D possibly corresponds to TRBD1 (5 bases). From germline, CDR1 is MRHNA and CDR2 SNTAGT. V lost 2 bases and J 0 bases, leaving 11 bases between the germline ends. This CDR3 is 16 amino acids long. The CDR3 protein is CASSDPGSSSGNTIYF. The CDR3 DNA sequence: TGTGCCAGCAGTGACCCAGGGTCAAGCTCTGGAAACACCATATATTTT.

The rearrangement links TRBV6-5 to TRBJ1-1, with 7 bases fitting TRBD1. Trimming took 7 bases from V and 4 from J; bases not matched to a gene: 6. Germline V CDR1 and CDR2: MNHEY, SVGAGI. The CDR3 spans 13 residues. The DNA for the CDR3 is TGTGCCAGCACCGACAGGGACGGCACTGAAGCTTTCTTT. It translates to CASTDRDGTEAFF.

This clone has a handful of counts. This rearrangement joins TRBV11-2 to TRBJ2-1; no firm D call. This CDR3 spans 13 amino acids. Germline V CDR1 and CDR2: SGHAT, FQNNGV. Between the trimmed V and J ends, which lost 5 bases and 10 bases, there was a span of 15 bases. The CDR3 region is CASSPLKPGEQFF. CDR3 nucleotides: TGTGCCAGCAGCCCACTTAAACCTGGGGAGCAGTTCTTC.

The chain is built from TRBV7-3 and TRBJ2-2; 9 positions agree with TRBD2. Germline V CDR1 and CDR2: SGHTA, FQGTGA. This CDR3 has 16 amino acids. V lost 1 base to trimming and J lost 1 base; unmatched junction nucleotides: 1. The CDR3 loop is CASSLNSGGNTGELFF. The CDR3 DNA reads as TGTGCCAGCAGCTTAAATAGCGGGGGGAACACCGGGGAGCTGTTTTTT.

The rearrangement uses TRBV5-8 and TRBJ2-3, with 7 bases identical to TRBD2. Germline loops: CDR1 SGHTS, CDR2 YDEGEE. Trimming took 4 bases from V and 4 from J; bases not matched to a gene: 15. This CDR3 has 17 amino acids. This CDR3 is CASSPTVGAGVADTQYF. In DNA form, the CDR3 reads TGTGCCAGCAGCCCGACCGTAGGGGCGGGAGTAGCAGATACGCAGTATTTT.

The CDR3 sequence: CASSLTGTSQEQYF. CDR3 bases: TGCGCCAGCAGCTTGACCGGGACATCCCAAGAGCAGTACTTC. The chain uses TRBV5-1 and TRBJ2-7; possibly TRBD1 for D (6 bases). In germline, CDR1 is SGHRS, CDR2 YFSETQ. Trimming removed 1 base from V and 7 bases from J, with 15 bases in between. This CDR3 is 14 amino acids long.

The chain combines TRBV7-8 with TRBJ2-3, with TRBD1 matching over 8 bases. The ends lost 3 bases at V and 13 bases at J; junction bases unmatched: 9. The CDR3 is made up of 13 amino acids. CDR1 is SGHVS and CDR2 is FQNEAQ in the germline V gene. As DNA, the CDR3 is TGTGCCAGCAGCTTGGAGACAGGGGTCTCAGAGTATTTT. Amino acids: CASSLETGVSEYF. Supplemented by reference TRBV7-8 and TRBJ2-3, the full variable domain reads GAGVSQSPRYKVAKRGQDVALRCDPISGHVSLFWYQQALGQGPEFLTYFQNEAQLDKSGLPSDRFFAERPEGSVSTLKIQRTQQEDSAVYLCASSLETGVSEYFGPGTRLTVL.

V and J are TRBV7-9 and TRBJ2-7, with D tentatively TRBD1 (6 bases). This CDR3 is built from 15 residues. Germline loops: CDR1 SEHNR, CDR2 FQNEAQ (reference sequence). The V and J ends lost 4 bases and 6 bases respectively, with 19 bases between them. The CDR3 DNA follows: TGTGCCAGCAGCTACGGACCACAACAGGGCCTCGAGCAGTACTTC. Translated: CASSYGPQQGLEQYF.

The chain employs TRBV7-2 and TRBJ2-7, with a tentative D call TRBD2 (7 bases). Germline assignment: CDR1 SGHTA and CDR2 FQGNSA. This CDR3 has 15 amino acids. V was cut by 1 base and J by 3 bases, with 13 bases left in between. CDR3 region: CASSLGGLAVYEQYF. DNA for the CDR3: TGTGCCAGCAGCTTAGGGGGGCTAGCGGTCTACGAGCAGTACTTC.

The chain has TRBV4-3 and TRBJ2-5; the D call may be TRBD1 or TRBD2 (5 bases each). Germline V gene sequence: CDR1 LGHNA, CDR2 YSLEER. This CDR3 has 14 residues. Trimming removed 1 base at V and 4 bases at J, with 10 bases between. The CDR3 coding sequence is TGCGCCAGCAGCCAAGCGGGACGACGAGAGACCCAGTACTTC. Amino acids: CASSQAGRRETQYF.